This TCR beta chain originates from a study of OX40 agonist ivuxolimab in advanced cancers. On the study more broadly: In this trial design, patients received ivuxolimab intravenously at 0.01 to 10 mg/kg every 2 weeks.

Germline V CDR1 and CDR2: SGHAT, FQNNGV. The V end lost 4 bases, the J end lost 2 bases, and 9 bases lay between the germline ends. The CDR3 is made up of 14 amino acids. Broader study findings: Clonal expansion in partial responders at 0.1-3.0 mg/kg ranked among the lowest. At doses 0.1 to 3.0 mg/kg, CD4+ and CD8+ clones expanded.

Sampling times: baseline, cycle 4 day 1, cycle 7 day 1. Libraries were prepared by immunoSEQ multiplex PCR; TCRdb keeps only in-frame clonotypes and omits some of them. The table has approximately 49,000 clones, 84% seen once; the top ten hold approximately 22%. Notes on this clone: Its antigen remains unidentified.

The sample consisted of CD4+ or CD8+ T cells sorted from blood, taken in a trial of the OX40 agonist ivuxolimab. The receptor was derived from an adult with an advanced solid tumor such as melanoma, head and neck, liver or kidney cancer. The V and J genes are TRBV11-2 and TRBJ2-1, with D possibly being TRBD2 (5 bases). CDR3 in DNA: TGTGCCAGCAGCTCGGACTTTCCCTACAATGAGCAGTTCTTC. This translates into CASSSDFPYNEQFF.